The 19 T cell receptor beta chains presented below share a single source sample, sequenced in a study of CD8 T cells in ankylosing spondylitis. Study-wide results and limits: Among TCR beta sequences, a motif of about 8 highly homologous variants appeared characteristic of ankylosing spondylitis blood.

No cognate antigen is known for these TCRs. TCRdb re-analysed the 5' RACE reads in MiXCR, keeping a single row per CDR3 protein. The repertoire holds around 390,000 distinct CDR3 sequences, 20% to 25% seen once, with about a sixth in the top ten. Sequenced sample: blood, either unsorted or a sorted T cell fraction (not recorded which). All receptors derive from a male donor with ankylosing spondylitis.

The sample holds one count of this clonotype. J is TRBJ2-3 and V is TRBV3-1; 10 bases map to TRBD2. V lost 5 bases, J lost 6 bases, and 11 bases stayed unmatched. Germline CDR1 and CDR2: LGHDT and YNNKEL (reference sequence). This CDR3 contains 16 residues. The DNA of the CDR3 is TGTGCCAGCAGCTCTACTAGCGGGGCTCCGTCGGATACGCAGTATTTT. Translation gives CASSSTSGAPSDTQYF.

This clonotype appeared a few times. The chain has TRBV19 and TRBJ2-3, with 9 bases identical to TRBD2. After removal of 7 bases from V and 3 bases from J, the junction contained 5 bases not matched to a gene. This CDR3 region has 14 residues. Germline V gene lookup returns CDR1 LNHDA and CDR2 SQIVND (reference sequence). The CDR3 region has the DNA TGTGCCAGTAAACGGACTAGCGAGACAGATACGCAGTATTTT. It translates to CASKRTSETDTQYF. The full variable domain, rest sourced from reference TRBV19 and TRBJ2-3, is DGGITQSPKYLFRKEGQNVTLSCEQNLNHDAMYWYRQDPGQGLRLIYYSQIVNDFQKGDIAEGYSVSREKKESFPLTVTSAQKNPTAFYLCASKRTSETDTQYFGPGTRLTVL.

This clonotype was observed a handful of times. V gene TRBV20-1 combines with J gene TRBJ2-7; D remains unclear. V was clipped by 0 bases and J by 3 bases, with 15 bases between them. The CDR3 sequence is 15 residues long. In germline, CDR1 is DFQATT, CDR2 SNEGSKA (reference sequence). CDR3 residues: CSARDFERLHYEQYF. CDR3 nucleotide sequence: TGCAGTGCTAGAGATTTCGAGCGCCTCCACTACGAGCAGTACTTC.

The J gene is TRBJ1-4, the V gene TRBV20-1, with unresolved D. The CDR3 contains 14 residues. CDR1 and CDR2 from the germline V gene are DFQATT and SNEGSKA (reference sequence). V lost 5 bases and J lost 8, with 18 bases in between. The CDR3 loop reads CSALPGSGGEKLFF. CDR3 DNA sequence: TGCAGTGCTCTTCCGGGTTCCGGAGGGGAAAAACTGTTTTTT.

The chain combines TRBV6-1 with TRBJ2-2; 7 positions agree with TRBD1. CDR3 size: 14 residues. The germline CDR1 and CDR2 sequences are MNHNS and SASEGT. The V gene end was trimmed by 8 bases and the J gene end by 4 bases; junction bases not matched to a gene: 7. The CDR3 region is CASGDRVSTGELFF. The CDR3 nucleotides are TGTGCCAGCGGCGACAGGGTTTCCACCGGGGAGCTGTTTTTT.

This clonotype was counted once. J is TRBJ2-7 and V is TRBV20-1; D call uncertain. Looked up from germline, CDR1 is DFQATT and CDR2 is SNEGSKA (reference sequence). The CDR3 runs 11 residues. The CDR3 DNA reads as TGCAGCGCGGACCCCTACTACGAGCAGTACTTC. Protein: CSADPYYEQYF.

The chain couples TRBV12-3 or TRBV12-4 to TRBJ1-5; maybe TRBD1 (6 bases). The CDR3 totals 15 residues. Trimming removed 7 bases from V and 2 bases from J, with 15 bases in between. CDR3 region: CASTAHREGNQPQHF. DNA for the CDR3: TGTGCCAGCACCGCACACAGGGAAGGCAATCAGCCCCAGCATTTT.

This clonotype was seen a handful of times. The rearrangement joins TRBV5-5 to TRBJ2-5; 12 bases map to TRBD2. Germline V gene lookup returns CDR1 SGHKS and CDR2 YYEKEE (reference sequence). The CDR3 runs to 16 residues. J lost 1 base, V lost 6 bases, and 7 bases had no gene match. DNA of the CDR3: TGTGCCAGCACCTACACGGGACTAGCGGGCCAAGAGACCCAGTACTTC. This encodes CASTYTGLAGQETQYF. The whole variable domain, filled in from reference TRBV5-5 and TRBJ2-5, reads DAGVTQSPTHLIKTRGQQVTLRCSPISGHKSVSWYQQVLGQGPQFIFQYYEKEERGRGNFPDRFSARQFPNYSSELNVNALLLGDSALYLCASTYTGLAGQETQYFGPGTRLLVL.

This clonotype was seen a handful of times. The chain uses TRBV2 and TRBJ1-5, with D perhaps TRBD1 (5 bases). Germline V gene sequence: CDR1 SNHLY, CDR2 FYNNEI. V gave up 4 bases and J gave up 2 bases, with 39 bases separating them. The CDR3 contains 24 residues. The CDR3 DNA reads as TGTGCCAGCAGTGCTTCCGGGACGGGATTTGGGATTAATTCGTTTGGTATCCGCAATCAGCCCCAGCATTTT. It yields the protein CASSASGTGFGINSFGIRNQPQHF.

The rearrangement links TRBV12-3 or TRBV12-4 to TRBJ2-6; D may be TRBD2 (6 bases). Trimming took off 8 bases at V and 6 bases at J, with 26 bases between the two ends. The CDR3 spans 18 residues. The CDR3 loop reads CASFNGGEASRPANVLTF. CDR3 nucleotides: TGTGCCAGCTTCAACGGAGGGGAGGCCTCTAGACCGGCCAACGTCCTGACTTTC.

This clonotype has ten or more counts. This chain links TRBV18 with TRBJ2-5; D not resolved. The V gene's germline CDR1 is KGHSH and CDR2 LQKENI. CDR3 length equals 12 residues. Trimming shortened V by 3 bases and J by 4 bases, and 6 bases separated the two germline ends. The CDR3, as DNA: TGTGCCAGCTCACCCCTAGGAGAGACCCAGTACTTC. Its translation: CASSPLGETQYF.

This clonotype was counted a few times. The chain links TRBV7-9 to TRBJ2-3; 7 bases are shared with TRBD2. Germline trimming cut 4 bases from V and 3 bases from J; bases unmatched to any gene: 10. The length of the CDR3 is 16 residues. The V gene's germline CDR1 is SEHNR and CDR2 FQNEAQ (reference sequence). The CDR3 coding sequence is TGTGCCAGCAGCTCTGTGGCGGGAGTAAGGACAGATACGCAGTATTTT. Its translation: CASSSVAGVRTDTQYF.

The chain has TRBV5-1 and TRBJ2-1; 8 bases line up with TRBD2. Losses at the gene ends were 1 base for V and 5 bases for J; bases not matched to a gene: 17. Germline-derived CDR1 and CDR2 are SGHRS and YFSETQ. The CDR3 runs 19 residues. The CDR3: CASSLSTLLGAGENNEQFF. Here the CDR3 DNA reads TGCGCCAGCAGCTTGAGTACTCTCTTAGGAGCGGGAGAAAACAATGAGCAGTTCTTC.

This chain uses TRBV29-1 with TRBJ2-1, with TRBD1 matching 8 bases. The CDR3 totals 13 residues. CDR1 and CDR2 from the germline V gene are SQVTM and ANQGSEA. The junction had 7 bases not matched to a gene; V was cut back by 4 bases and J by 8 bases. The CDR3 sequence is CSVAGTGLDEQFF. CDR3 DNA sequence: TGCAGCGTTGCCGGGACAGGCCTGGATGAGCAGTTCTTC.

V is TRBV9 and J is TRBJ1-3; TRBD1 might be the D (5 bases). The V gene's germline CDR1 is SGDLS and CDR2 YYNGEE. The ends were cut back, 0 bases at V and 2 bases at J, with 9 bases in the middle. CDR3 length equals 15 residues. The CDR3 region has the DNA TGTGCCAGCAGCGTAGAGGCAGGGACTGGAAACACCATATATTTT. Translated, it gives CASSVEAGTGNTIYF. The whole variable domain, remainder taken from reference TRBV9 and TRBJ1-3, is DSGVTQTPKHLITATGQRVTLRCSPRSGDLSVYWYQQSLDQGLQFLIQYYNGEERAKGNILERFSAQQFPDLHSELNLSSLELGDSALYFCASSVEAGTGNTIYFGEGSWLTVV.

This clonotype was observed a few times. The chain recombines TRBV4-1 with TRBJ2-1; D not resolved. The V end was cut by 2 bases, the J end by 4 bases, with 12 bases between. The CDR3 is 15 residues long. The germline V gene encodes CDR1 MGHRA and CDR2 YSYEKL. The CDR3 loop is CASSQSSGGYNEQFF. CDR3 coding DNA: TGCGCCAGCAGCCAATCGTCTGGCGGATACAATGAGCAGTTCTTC.

The CDR3 DNA reads as TGCAGCGTCGGTCCCGGAACTAATGAAAAACTGTTTTTT. It encodes CSVGPGTNEKLFF. The chain has TRBV29-1 and TRBJ1-4; D uncertain. CDR1 and CDR2 (germline): SQVTM, ANQGSEA. CDR3 length equals 13 residues. V lost 6 bases and J 1 base, leaving 9 bases between the germline ends.

The rearrangement joins TRBV4-2 to TRBJ2-1; D not certain. The CDR3 extends over 12 amino acids. Germline V gene lookup returns CDR1 LGHNA and CDR2 YNFKEQ. The V gene lost 3 bases and the J gene lost 9 bases, with 9 bases spanning the gap. The CDR3 DNA follows: TGTGCCAGCAGCCATTTTCGCTCTGAGCAGTTCTTC. This sequence encodes CASSHFRSEQFF.

CDR3 coding DNA: TGCAGTGCTAGAGGCCAGAGCACGAGGGAGCAGTACTTC. Its protein product is CSARGQSTREQYF. V and J are TRBV20-1 and TRBJ2-7; D gene uncertain. The CDR3 runs to 13 residues. V lost 1 base and J 7 bases, leaving 14 bases between the germline ends. Germline V CDR1 and CDR2: DFQATT, SNEGSKA (reference sequence).